One and the same sample provided the 10 T cell receptor beta chains below, sequenced in a study of T cells in Graves' hyperthyroidism and ophthalmopathy. Amplified TCR beta CDR3 regions came from RNA transcripts. TCR CDR3 underwent first-round RT-PCR with the HTBI primer set. TCRdb passed the multiplex PCR reads through MiXCR, listing each CDR3 protein once. The table has approximately 400,000 distinct CDR3 sequences, more than 14% seen once; the top ten hold roughly 21%. The sample comprised blood. These receptors were obtained from a young woman with Graves' ophthalmopathy.

This clonotype was detected only a few times. The chain links TRBV5-5 to TRBJ1-2; 12 positions agree with TRBD1. Germline V gene lookup returns CDR1 SGHKS and CDR2 YYEKEE (reference sequence). V shed 0 bases, J shed 5 bases, and the junction held 8 bases outside the gene matches. This CDR3 is built from 17 residues. In nucleotides, the CDR3 is TGTGCCAGCAGCTTGGGAGCGGGACAGGGGGCTGGTTATGGCTACACCTTC. It translates to CASSLGAGQGAGYGYTF.

V usage is TRBV29-1 and J usage is TRBJ2-5; D is uncertain. Deletions cut 5 bases from V and 4 bases from J, with 17 bases between. This CDR3 spans 14 amino acids. CDR1 SQVTM and CDR2 ANQGSEA come from the germline V gene. The CDR3 sequence is CSVLLHKTLETQYF. Written as DNA, the CDR3 is TGCAGCGTTCTTCTACACAAAACCCTAGAGACCCAGTACTTC.

This clonotype was counted many times. The chain has TRBV30 and TRBJ1-3; D unclear. Looked up from germline, CDR1 is GTSNPN and CDR2 is SVGIG (reference sequence). The CDR3 runs to 14 residues. Between the trimmed V and J ends, which lost 0 bases and 4 bases, there was a span of 10 bases. The chain's CDR3 is CAWSVLRSGNTIYF. DNA of the CDR3: TGTGCCTGGAGTGTACTGCGGTCCGGAAACACCATATATTTT.

This clonotype was counted at least ten times. The V and J genes are TRBV12-3 or TRBV12-4 and TRBJ2-3; 7 bases align to TRBD2. The CDR3 length is 15 residues. V trimming: 7 bases; J trimming: 0 bases; junction bases outside the gene matches: 7. The CDR3 sequence: CASTLLATSTDTQYF. CDR3 bases: TGTGCCAGCACCCTACTAGCGACAAGCACAGATACGCAGTATTTT.

This clonotype was observed at least ten times. The chain recombines TRBV20-1 with TRBJ2-7, with TRBD1 matching 10 bases. Trimming cost V 6 bases and J 4 bases; bases outside gene matches: 6. Per germline, CDR1 DFQATT and CDR2 SNEGSKA (reference sequence). CDR3 size: 13 residues. CDR3 sequence reads: CSAARDRGYEQYF. CDR3 DNA sequence: TGCAGTGCAGCGAGGGACAGGGGTTACGAGCAGTACTTC.

This clonotype was observed many times. The genes are TRBV7-8 and TRBJ1-5; D gene uncertain. Trimming stripped 6 bases from V and 2 bases from J, with 14 bases between. This CDR3 has 15 residues. The germline V gene encodes CDR1 SGHVS and CDR2 FQNEAQ. CDR3 residues: CASSHRESGNQPQHF. In DNA form, the CDR3 reads TGTGCCAGCAGTCATAGGGAGTCTGGCAATCAGCCCCAGCATTTT. Using reference TRBV7-8 and TRBJ1-5 for the parts outside the CDR3, the full variable domain is GAGVSQSPRYKVAKRGQDVALRCDPISGHVSLFWYQQALGQGPEFLTYFQNEAQLDKSGLPSDRFFAERPEGSVSTLKIQRTQQEDSAVYLCASSHRESGNQPQHFGDGTRLSIL.

On this clonotype: This CDR3 fails to terminate in the conserved phenylalanine or tryptophan, so it likely reflects a read error. V usage is TRBV5-1 and J usage is TRBJ2-5; D remains unclear. The CDR3 is 13 amino acids. With 4 bases removed from V and 5 bases from J, the gap between germline ends came to 12 bases. Germline CDR1 SGHRS, CDR2 YFSETQ. The CDR3 DNA reads as TGCGCCAGCAGCACCAGCGTCAAGGAGACCCAGTACTCC. Translating it yields CASSTSVKETQYS.

In this sample, this clonotype turned up a few times. A read error may be the cause here, since a much bigger clone is one base away. The chain couples TRBV5-1 to TRBJ1-1; no clear D gene. CDR1 and CDR2 (germline): SGHRS, YFSETQ. CDR3 length: 14 residues. The chain's CDR3 is CVSSWRLAETEAFF. CDR3 in DNA: TGCGTCAGCAGCTGGCGCCTCGCAGAGACTGAAGCTTTCTTT.

Ten or more counts support this clonotype. V gene TRBV27 combines with J gene TRBJ2-7; D might be TRBD1 (5 bases). Germline CDR1 MNHEY, CDR2 SMNVEV (reference sequence). V was cut by 2 bases and J by 0 bases, with 17 bases left in between. CDR3 length equals 17 residues. The CDR3 DNA is TGTGCCAGCAGTTTACGAGCTGGGGCGTCCCTCTCCTACGAGCAGTACTTC. Encoded protein: CASSLRAGASLSYEQYF.

This clonotype was seen at least ten times. CDR3 in DNA: TGTGCCAGCAGCTTGTTCGGAGAAGAGACCCAGTACTTC. Its protein product is CASSLFGEETQYF. V gene TRBV7-3 combines with J gene TRBJ2-5; D is uncertain. This CDR3 is built from 13 residues. Trimming pared 3 bases from V and 3 bases from J, leaving 8 bases between. Germline assignment: CDR1 SGHTA and CDR2 FQGTGA. Full variable domain (rest looked up from reference TRBV7-3 and TRBJ2-5): GAGVSQTPSNKVTEKGKYVELRCDPISGHTALYWYRQSLGQGPEFLIYFQGTGAADDSGLPNDRFFAVRPEGSVSTLKIQRTERGDSAVYLCASSLFGEETQYFGPGTRLLVL.